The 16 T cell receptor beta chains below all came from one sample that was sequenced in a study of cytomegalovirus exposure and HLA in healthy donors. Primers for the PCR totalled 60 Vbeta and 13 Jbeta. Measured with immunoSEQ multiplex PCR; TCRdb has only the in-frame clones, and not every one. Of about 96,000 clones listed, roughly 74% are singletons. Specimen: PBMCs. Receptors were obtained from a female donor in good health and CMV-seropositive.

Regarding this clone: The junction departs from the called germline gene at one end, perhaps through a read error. CDR3 loop: CASSLREGLETQYF. CDR3 DNA sequence: TGTGCTAGCAGCCTTAGAGAAGGACTCGAGACCCAGTACTTC. The rearrangement uses TRBV7-7 and TRBJ2-5, with D possibly being TRBD2 (5 bases). The CDR3 has 14 amino acids. The germline V gene has CDR1 SSHAT and CDR2 FNYEAQ (reference sequence). The whole variable domain, remainder taken from reference TRBV7-7 and TRBJ2-5, is GAGVSQSPRYKVTKRGQDVTLRCDPISSHATLYWYQQALGQGPEFLTYFNYEAQPDKSGLPSDRFSAERPEGSISTLTIQRTEQRDSAMYRCASSLREGLETQYFGPGTRLLVL.

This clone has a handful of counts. CDR3 sequence reads: CASSQDFGQVASGYTF. For the CDR3, the DNA is TGCGCCAGCAGCCAAGATTTTGGACAGGTTGCCTCTGGCTACACCTTC. The rearrangement links TRBV4-3 to TRBJ1-2; TRBD1 aligns across 7 bases. CDR3 length: 16 amino acids. CDR1 LGHNA and CDR2 YSLEER come from the germline V gene. Unmatched junction bases numbered 11, after V lost 0 bases and J lost 7 bases.

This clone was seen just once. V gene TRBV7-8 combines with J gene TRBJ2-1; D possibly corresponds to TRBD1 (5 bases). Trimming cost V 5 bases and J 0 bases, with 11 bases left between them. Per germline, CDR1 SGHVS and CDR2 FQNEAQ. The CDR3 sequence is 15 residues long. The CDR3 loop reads CASSRGHLSYNEQFF. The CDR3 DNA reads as TGTGCCAGCAGCCGAGGACACCTCTCCTACAATGAGCAGTTCTTC.

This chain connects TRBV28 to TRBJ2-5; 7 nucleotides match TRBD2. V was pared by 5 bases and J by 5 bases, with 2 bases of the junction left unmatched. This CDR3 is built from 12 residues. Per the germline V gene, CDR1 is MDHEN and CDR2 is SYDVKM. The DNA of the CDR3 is TGTGCCAGCAGTCCGCGGGGGGAGACCCAGTACTTC. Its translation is CASSPRGETQYF. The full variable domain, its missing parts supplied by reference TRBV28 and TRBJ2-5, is DVKVTQSSRYLVKRTGEKVFLECVQDMDHENMFWYRQDPGLGLRLIYFSYDVKMKEKGDIPEGYSVSREKKERFSLILESASTNQTSMYLCASSPRGETQYFGPGTRLLVL.

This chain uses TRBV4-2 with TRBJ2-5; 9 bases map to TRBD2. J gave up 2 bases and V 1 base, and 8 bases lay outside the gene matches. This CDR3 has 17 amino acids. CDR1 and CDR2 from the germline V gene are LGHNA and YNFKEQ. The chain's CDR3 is CASSQGRELAGQETQYF. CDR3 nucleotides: TGTGCCAGCAGCCAAGGTCGGGAGCTAGCGGGACAAGAGACCCAGTACTTC.

CDR3 nucleotides: TGCGCCAGCAGCCAAGGGACGGGGAACTACAATGAGCAGTTCTTC. Residues: CASSQGTGNYNEQFF. The chain joins TRBV4-3 to TRBJ2-1; a weak D match, TRBD2 (5 bases). The CDR3 has 15 amino acids. The V gene's germline CDR1 is LGHNA and CDR2 YSLEER. V was cut by 1 base and J by 3 bases, with 10 bases left in between.

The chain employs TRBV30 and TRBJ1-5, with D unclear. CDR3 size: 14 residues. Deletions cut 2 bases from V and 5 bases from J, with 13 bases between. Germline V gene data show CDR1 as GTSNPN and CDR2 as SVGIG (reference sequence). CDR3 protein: CAWSSLSRDQPQHF. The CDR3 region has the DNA TGTGCCTGGAGTTCTCTCTCTCGGGATCAGCCCCAGCATTTT.

The CDR3 loop is CASSLGAGGTYEQYF. CDR3 coding DNA: TGTGCCAGCAGCTTAGGGGCAGGTGGCACCTACGAGCAGTACTTC. The rearrangement joins TRBV7-8 to TRBJ2-7; D is ambiguous. The V end was cut by 1 base, the J end by 2 bases, with 12 bases between. The CDR3 consists of 15 residues. Germline-derived CDR1 and CDR2 are SGHVS and FQNEAQ.

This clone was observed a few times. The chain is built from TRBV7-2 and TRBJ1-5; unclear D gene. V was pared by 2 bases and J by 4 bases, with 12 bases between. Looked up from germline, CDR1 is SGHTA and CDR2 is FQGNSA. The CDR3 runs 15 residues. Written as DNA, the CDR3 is TGTGCCAGCAGCTTATACGGGGATGCGAATCAGCCCCAGCATTTT. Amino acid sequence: CASSLYGDANQPQHF.

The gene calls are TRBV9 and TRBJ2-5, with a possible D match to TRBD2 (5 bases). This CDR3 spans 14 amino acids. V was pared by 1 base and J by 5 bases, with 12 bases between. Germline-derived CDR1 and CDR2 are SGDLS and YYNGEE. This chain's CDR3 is CASSVTPSGETQYF. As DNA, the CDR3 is TGTGCCAGCAGCGTAACCCCCAGCGGTGAGACCCAGTACTTC.

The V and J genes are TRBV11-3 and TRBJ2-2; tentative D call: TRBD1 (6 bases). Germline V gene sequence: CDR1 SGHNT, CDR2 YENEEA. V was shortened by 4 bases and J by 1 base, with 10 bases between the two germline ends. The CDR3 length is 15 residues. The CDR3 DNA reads TGTGCCAGCAGCTATGGGACACGGAACACCGGGGAGCTGTTTTTT. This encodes CASSYGTRNTGELFF.

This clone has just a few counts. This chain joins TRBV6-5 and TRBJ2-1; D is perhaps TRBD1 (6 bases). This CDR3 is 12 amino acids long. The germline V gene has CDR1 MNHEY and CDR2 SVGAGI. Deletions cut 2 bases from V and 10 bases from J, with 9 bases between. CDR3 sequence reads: CASSYRGTEQFF. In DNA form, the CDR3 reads TGTGCCAGCAGTTACAGGGGGACAGAGCAGTTCTTC.

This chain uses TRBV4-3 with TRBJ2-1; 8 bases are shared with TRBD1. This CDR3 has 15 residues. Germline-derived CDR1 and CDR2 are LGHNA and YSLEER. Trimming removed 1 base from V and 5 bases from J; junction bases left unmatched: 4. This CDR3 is CASSQGRGRHNEQFF. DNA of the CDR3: TGCGCCAGCAGCCAAGGCAGGGGGCGACACAATGAGCAGTTCTTC.

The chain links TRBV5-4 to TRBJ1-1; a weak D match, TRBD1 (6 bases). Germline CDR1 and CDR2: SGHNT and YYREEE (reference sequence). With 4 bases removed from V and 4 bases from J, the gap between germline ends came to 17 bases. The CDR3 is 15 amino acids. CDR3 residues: CASSQPKQGTTEAFF. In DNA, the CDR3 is TGTGCCAGCAGCCAACCTAAACAGGGAACCACTGAAGCTTTCTTT.

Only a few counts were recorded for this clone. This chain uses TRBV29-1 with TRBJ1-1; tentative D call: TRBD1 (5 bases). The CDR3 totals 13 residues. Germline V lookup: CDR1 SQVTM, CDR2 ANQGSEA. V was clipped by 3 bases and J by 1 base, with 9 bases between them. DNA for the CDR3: TGCAGCGTTGAGAAACAGGAGAACACTGAAGCTTTCTTT. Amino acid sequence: CSVEKQENTEAFF.

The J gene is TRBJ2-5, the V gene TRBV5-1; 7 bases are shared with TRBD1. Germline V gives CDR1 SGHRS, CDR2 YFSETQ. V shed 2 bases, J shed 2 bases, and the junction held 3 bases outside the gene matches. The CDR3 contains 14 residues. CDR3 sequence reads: CASSFRDSQETQYF. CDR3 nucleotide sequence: TGCGCCAGCAGCTTCCGGGACAGTCAAGAGACCCAGTACTTC.